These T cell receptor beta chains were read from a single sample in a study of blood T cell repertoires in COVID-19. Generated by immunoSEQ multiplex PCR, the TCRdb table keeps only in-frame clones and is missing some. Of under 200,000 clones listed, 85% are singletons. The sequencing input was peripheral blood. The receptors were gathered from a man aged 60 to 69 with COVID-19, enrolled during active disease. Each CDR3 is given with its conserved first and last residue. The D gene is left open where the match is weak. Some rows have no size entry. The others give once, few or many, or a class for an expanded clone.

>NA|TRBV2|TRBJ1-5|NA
TGTGCCAGTGAAGGAGGGTCCGCGGGCAATCAGCCCCAGCATTTT
CASEGGSAGNQPQHF
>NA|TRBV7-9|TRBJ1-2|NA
TGTGCCAGCAGCTTAGCCCCAGGTCCTCCCTATGGCTACACCTTC
CASSLAPGPPYGYTF
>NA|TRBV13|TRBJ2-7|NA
TGTGCCAGCAGCTGGGGACAAAGACCCTACGAGCAGTACTTC
CASSWGQRPYEQYF
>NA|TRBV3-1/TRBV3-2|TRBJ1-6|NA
TGTGCCAGCAGCTTAGAGCCGGGGGCCCTCCACTTT
CASSLEPGALHF
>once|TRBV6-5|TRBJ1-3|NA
TGTGCCAGCAGTCCAACGATTCGGGGAAACACCATATATTTT
CASSPTIRGNTIYF
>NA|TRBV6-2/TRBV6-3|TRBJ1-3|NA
TGTGCCAGCAGTTACTCGGGGCAGAGCACCATATATTTT
CASSYSGQSTIYF
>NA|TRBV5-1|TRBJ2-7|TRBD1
TGCGCCAGCAGCCCTGGGACAGGGCCCTACGAGCAGTACTTC
CASSPGTGPYEQYF
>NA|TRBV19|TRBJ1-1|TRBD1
TGTGCTTCCAGGGGGGACACATCGAACACTGAAGCTTTCTTT
CASRGDTSNTEAFF
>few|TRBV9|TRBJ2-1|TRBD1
TGTGCCAGCAGCTCCCCCGGGACAGGGGATCTGAATGAGCAGTTCTTC
CASSSPGTGDLNEQFF
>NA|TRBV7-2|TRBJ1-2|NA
TGTGCCAGCAGCTTAGCAGGGGGGGCAGGCTATGGCTACACCTTC
CASSLAGGAGYGYTF
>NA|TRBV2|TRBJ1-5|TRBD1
TGTGCCAGCGACAGGGATAGCAATCAGCCCCAGCATTTT
CASDRDSNQPQHF
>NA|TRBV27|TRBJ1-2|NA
TGTGCCAGCAGTCCAGGGAGGGTCAATGTCTATGGCTACACCTTC
CASSPGRVNVYGYTF
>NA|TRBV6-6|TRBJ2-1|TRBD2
TGTGCCAGCAGCGTCCGACGGGGGGATAATGAGCAGTTCTTC
CASSVRRGDNEQFF
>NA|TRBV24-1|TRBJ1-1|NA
TGTGCCACCGCGATGGGGGGGACGAACACTGAAGCTTTCTTT
CATAMGGTNTEAFF
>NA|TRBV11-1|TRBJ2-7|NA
TGTGCCAGCAGTTTTTCCGGGAGTTCTTACGAGCAGTACTTC
CASSFSGSSYEQYF
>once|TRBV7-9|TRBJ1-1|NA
TGTGCCAGCAGCTCCAACGGAGGCACTGAAGCTTTCTTT
CASSSNGGTEAFF
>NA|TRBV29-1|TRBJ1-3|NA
TGCAGCGTTGAATCTGGGCGGGCCTCTGGAAACACCATATATTTT
CSVESGRASGNTIYF
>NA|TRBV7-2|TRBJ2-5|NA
TGTGCCAGCGGATCATTAGGGGGGACCCAGTACTTC
CASGSLGGTQYF
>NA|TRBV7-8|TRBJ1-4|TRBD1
TGTGCCAGCAGCTGGGGACAGGTCATTAATGAAAAACTGTTTTTT
CASSWGQVINEKLFF
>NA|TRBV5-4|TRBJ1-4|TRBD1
TGTGCCAGCAGCTATAGGACAGGATATAATGAAAAACTGTTTTTT
CASSYRTGYNEKLFF
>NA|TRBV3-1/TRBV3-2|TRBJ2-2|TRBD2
TGTGCCAGCAGCCTCGAGATAGCGGGATTGAACACCGGGGAGCTGTTTTTT
CASSLEIAGLNTGELFF
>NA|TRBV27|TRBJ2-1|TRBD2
TGTGCCAGCAGTCCGATTAGGGAGGGCCATGGCAATGAGCAGTTCTTC
CASSPIREGHGNEQFF
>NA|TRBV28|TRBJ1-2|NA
TGTGCCAGCAGTTTTCGACAAGGATATGGCTACACCTTC
CASSFRQGYGYTF
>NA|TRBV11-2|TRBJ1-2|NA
TGTGCCAGCAGCTTAGACCCGGAAGCGTTCTATGGCTACACCTTC
CASSLDPEAFYGYTF
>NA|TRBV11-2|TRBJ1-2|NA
TGTGCCAGCAGCGATAGACAGGCCAACTATGGCTACACCTTC
CASSDRQANYGYTF
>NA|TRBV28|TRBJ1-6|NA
TGTGCCAGCAGTTCACCGTCCCGAGGTTCACCCCTCCACTTT
CASSSPSRGSPLHF
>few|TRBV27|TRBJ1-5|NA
TGTGCCAGCAGTTACAGGTATAGCAATCAGCCCCAGCATTTT
CASSYRYSNQPQHF
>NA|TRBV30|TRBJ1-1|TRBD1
TGTGCCTGGATACTATGGGACAGGGGCCTTGACACTGAAGCTTTCTTT
CAWILWDRGLDTEAFF
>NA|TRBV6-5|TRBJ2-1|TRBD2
TGTGCCAGCACGGGACTAGCAGTCGAGCAGTTCTTC
CASTGLAVEQFF
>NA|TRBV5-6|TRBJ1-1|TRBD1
TGTGCCATCCAAAGGGGGCCGAACACTGAAGCTTTCTTT
CAIQRGPNTEAFF
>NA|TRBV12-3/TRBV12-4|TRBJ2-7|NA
TGTGCCAGCAGTCATAGGCAGGGGCAGTACTTC
CASSHRQGQYF
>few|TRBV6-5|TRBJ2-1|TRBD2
TGTGCCAGCAGTTTCCGGACTAGCGGGGAGGATGAGCAGTTCTTC
CASSFRTSGEDEQFF
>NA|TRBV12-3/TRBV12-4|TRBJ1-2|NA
TGTGCCAGCAGCGGACAACGACTCTATGGCTACACCTTC
CASSGQRLYGYTF
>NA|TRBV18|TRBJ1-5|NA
TGTGCCAGCTCATTTCAGGCAAGCAATCAGCCCCAGCATTTT
CASSFQASNQPQHF
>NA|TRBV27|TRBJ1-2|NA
TGTGCCAGCAGTTTATCACAGGGTTCTAACTATGGCTACACCTTC
CASSLSQGSNYGYTF
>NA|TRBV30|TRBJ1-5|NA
TGTGCCTGGAGTTCCCCCAGTCAGCCCCAGCATTTT
CAWSSPSQPQHF
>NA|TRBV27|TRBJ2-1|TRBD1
TGTGCCAGCATGGCCAGGGGGATCAGCTACAATGAGCAGTTCTTC
CASMARGISYNEQFF
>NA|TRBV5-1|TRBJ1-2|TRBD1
TGCGCCAGCAGCCAGGACAGGGGTGACTATGGCTACACCTTC
CASSQDRGDYGYTF
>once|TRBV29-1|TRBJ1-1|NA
TGCAGCGTTGATATAGGGAGGGGCACTGAAGCTTTCTTT
CSVDIGRGTEAFF
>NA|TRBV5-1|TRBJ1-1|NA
TGCGCCAGCAGGGCCGGGAAGGCTGAAGCTTTCTTT
CASRAGKAEAFF